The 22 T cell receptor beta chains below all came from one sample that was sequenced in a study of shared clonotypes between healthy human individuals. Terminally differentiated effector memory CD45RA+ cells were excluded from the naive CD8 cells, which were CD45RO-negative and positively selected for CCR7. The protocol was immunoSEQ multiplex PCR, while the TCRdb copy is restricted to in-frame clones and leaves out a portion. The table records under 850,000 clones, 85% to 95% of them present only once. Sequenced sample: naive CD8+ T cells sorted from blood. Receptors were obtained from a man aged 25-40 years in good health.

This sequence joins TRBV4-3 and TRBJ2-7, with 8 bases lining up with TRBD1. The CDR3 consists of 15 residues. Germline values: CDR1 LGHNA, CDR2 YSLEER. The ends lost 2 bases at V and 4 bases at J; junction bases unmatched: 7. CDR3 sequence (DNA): TGCGCCAGCAGCCAATGGAGGACAGGGAGTTACGAGCAGTACTTC. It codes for CASSQWRTGSYEQYF.

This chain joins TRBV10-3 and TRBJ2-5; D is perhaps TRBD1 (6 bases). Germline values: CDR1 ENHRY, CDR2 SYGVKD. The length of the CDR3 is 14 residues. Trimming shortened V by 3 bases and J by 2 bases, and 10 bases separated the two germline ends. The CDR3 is CAISDDRKQETQYF. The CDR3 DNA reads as TGTGCCATCAGTGACGACAGGAAACAAGAGACCCAGTACTTC.

Written as DNA, the CDR3 is TGTGCCATCAGTGAGTCGGGGATCGGCCCCTACGAGCAGTACTTC. It encodes CAISESGIGPYEQYF. The chain has TRBV10-3 and TRBJ2-7, with no clear D. The germline CDR1 and CDR2 sequences are ENHRY and SYGVKD. There are 15 residues in the CDR3. The ends were cut back, 0 bases at V and 2 bases at J, with 11 bases in the middle.

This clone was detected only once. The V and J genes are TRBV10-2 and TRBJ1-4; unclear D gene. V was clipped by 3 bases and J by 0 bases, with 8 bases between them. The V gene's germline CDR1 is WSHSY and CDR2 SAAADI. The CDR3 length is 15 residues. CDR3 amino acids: CASSERAATNEKLFF. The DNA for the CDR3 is TGCGCCAGCAGTGAAAGGGCAGCAACTAATGAAAAACTGTTTTTT.

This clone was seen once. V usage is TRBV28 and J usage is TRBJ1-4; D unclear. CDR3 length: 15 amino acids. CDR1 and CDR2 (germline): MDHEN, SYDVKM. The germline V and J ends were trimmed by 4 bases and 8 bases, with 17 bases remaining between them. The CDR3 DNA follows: TGTGCCAGCAGTTCCCATGGGTCGCCCGGCGAAAAACTGTTTTTT. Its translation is CASSSHGSPGEKLFF.

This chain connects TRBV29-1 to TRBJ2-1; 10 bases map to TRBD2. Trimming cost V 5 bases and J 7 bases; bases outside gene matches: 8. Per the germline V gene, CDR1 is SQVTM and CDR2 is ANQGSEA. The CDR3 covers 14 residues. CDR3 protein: CSVPQREGLNEQFF. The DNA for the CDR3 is TGCAGCGTTCCTCAGCGGGAGGGCCTGAATGAGCAGTTCTTC.

CDR3 loop: CAISESPGTAIYEQYF. The CDR3 region has the DNA TGTGCCATCAGTGAGTCGCCCGGGACAGCGATCTACGAGCAGTACTTC. V and J are TRBV10-3 and TRBJ2-7; 7 bases map to TRBD1. The CDR3 length is 16 residues. Losses at the gene ends were 0 bases for V and 3 bases for J; bases not matched to a gene: 8. Germline V lookup: CDR1 ENHRY, CDR2 SYGVKD.

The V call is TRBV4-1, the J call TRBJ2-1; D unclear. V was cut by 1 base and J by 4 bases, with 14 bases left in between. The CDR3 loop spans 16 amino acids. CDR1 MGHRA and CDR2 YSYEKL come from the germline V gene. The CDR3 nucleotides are TGCGCCAGCAGCCAAGGGTATCTGGAGAGGTACAATGAGCAGTTCTTC. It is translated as CASSQGYLERYNEQFF.

In DNA form, the CDR3 reads TGTGCCAGCAGTTTACAGGGTTGGCACGAGCAGTACTTC. Translation: CASSLQGWHEQYF. This chain joins TRBV27 and TRBJ2-7; D possibly corresponds to TRBD1 (5 bases). From germline, CDR1 is MNHEY and CDR2 SMNVEV (reference sequence). V was clipped by 2 bases and J by 5 bases, with 10 bases between them. This CDR3 contains 13 residues.

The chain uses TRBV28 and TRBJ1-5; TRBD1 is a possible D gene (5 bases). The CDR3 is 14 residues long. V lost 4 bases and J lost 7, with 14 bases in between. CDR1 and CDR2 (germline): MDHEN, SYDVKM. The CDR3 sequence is CASSSSGLVQPQHF. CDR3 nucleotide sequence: TGTGCCAGCAGTTCATCAGGGTTAGTCCAGCCCCAGCATTTT.

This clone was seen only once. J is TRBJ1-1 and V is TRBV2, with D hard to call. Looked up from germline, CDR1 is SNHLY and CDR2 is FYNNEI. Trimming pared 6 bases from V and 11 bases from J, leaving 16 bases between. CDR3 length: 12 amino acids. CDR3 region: CASRAPAMHAFF. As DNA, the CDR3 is TGTGCCAGCAGGGCCCCTGCGATGCACGCTTTCTTT.

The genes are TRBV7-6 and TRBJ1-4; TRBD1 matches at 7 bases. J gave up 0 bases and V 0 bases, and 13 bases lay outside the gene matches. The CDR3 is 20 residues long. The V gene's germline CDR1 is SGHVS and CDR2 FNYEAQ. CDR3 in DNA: TGTGCCAGCAGCTTAGCGGGGATCTGGGACAGATCTGCAACTAATGAAAAACTGTTTTTT. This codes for CASSLAGIWDRSATNEKLFF.

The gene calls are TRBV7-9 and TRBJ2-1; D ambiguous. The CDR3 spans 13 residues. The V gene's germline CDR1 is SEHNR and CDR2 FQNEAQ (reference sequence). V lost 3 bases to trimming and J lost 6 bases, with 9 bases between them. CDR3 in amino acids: CASSLSSTNEQFF. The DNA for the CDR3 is TGTGCCAGCAGCTTGTCTTCCACCAATGAGCAGTTCTTC.

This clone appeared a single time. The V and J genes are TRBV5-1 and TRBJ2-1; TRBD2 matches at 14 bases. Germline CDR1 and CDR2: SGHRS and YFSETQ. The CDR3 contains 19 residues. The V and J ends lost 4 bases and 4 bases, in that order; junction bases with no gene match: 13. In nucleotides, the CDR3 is TGCGCCAGCAGCCTAGATCCGGGACTAGCGGGAGAGATGTACAATGAGCAGTTCTTC. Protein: CASSLDPGLAGEMYNEQFF. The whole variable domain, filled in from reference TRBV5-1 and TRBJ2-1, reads KAGVTQTPRYLIKTRGQQVTLSCSPISGHRSVSWYQQTPGQGLQFLFEYFSETQRNKGNFPGRFSGRQFSNSRSEMNVSTLELGDSALYLCASSLDPGLAGEMYNEQFFGPGTRLTVL.

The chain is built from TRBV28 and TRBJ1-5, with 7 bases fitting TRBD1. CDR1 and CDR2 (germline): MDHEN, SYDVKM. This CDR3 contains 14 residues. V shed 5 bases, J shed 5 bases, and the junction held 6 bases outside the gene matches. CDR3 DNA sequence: TGTGCCAGCAGTCGGGACAGACGACATCAGCCCCAGCATTTT. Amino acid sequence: CASSRDRRHQPQHF.

The CDR3 bases are TGTGCCAGCGTTGGGGACAGGGCCGCTTTCTTT. As protein: CASVGDRAAFF. V usage is TRBV7-9 and J usage is TRBJ1-1; 9 positions match TRBD1. With V trimmed by 8 bases and J by 11 bases, 6 bases remained unmatched. The CDR3 spans 11 residues. Germline lookup yields CDR1 SEHNR and CDR2 FQNEAQ (reference sequence).

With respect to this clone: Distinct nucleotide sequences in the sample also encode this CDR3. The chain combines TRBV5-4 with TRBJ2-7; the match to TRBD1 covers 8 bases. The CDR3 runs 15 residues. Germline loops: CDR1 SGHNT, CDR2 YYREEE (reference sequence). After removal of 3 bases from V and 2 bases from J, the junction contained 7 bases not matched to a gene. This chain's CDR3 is CASSSGTGGAYEQYF. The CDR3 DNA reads TGTGCCAGCAGCTCCGGGACAGGTGGGGCCTACGAGCAGTACTTC.

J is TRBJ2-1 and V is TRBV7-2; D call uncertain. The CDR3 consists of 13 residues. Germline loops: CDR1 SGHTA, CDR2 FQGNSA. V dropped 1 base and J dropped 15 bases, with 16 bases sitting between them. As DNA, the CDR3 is TGTGCCAGCAGCTTAGTCAGGCTAGAGGTACTGTTCTTC. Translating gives CASSLVRLEVLFF.

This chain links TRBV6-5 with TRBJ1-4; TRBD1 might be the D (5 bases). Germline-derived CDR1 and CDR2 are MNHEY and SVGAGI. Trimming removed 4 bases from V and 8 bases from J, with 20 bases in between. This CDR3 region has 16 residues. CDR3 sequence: CASSSQWDPRGEKLFF. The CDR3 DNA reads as TGTGCCAGCAGTTCTCAGTGGGACCCTCGGGGCGAAAAACTGTTTTTT.

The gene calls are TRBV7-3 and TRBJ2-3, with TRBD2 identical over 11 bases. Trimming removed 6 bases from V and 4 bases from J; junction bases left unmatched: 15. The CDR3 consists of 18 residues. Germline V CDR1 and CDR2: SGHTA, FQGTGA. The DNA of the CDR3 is TGTGCCAGCAGTGCAGGGACTAGCGGCCCTGGCCCCGCAGATACGCAGTATTTT. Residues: CASSAGTSGPGPADTQYF.

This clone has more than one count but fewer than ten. CDR3 in DNA: TGTGCCAGCGTCTTCGGAGCGGGCACCGGGGAGCTGTTTTTT. Residues: CASVFGAGTGELFF. The V gene is TRBV7-9, the J gene TRBJ2-2; TRBD2 is a possible D gene (6 bases). The CDR3 contains 14 residues. V was pared by 8 bases and J by 4 bases, with 14 bases between. The germline CDR1 and CDR2 sequences are SEHNR and FQNEAQ (reference sequence).

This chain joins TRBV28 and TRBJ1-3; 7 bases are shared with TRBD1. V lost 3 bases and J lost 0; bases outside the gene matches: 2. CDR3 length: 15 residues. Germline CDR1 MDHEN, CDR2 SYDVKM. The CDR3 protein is CASSLWTGSGNTIYF. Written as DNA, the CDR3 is TGTGCCAGCAGTTTGTGGACAGGCTCTGGAAACACCATATATTTT.